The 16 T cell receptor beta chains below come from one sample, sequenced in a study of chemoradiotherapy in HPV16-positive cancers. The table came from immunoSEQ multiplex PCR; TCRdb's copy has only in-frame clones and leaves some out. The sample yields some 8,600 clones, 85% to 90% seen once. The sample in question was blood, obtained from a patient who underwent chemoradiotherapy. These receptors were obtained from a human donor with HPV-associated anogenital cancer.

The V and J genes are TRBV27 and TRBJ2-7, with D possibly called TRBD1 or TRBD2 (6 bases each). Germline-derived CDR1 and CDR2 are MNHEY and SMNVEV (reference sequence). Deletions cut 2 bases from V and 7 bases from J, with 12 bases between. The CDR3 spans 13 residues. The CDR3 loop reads CASSLGGLGEQYF. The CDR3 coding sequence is TGTGCCAGCAGTTTAGGGGGGCTGGGAGAGCAGTACTTC.

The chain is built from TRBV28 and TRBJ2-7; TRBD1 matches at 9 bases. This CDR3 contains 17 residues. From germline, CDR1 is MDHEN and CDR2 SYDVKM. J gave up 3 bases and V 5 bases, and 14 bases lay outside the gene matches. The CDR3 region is CASSPQNTDRGIYEQYF. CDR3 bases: TGTGCCAGCAGTCCGCAAAATACCGACAGGGGGATCTACGAGCAGTACTTC.

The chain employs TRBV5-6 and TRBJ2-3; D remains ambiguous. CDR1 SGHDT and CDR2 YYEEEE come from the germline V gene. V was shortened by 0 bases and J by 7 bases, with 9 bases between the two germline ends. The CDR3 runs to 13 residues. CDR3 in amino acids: CASSLGGVYTQYF. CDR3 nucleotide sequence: TGTGCCAGCAGCTTGGGTGGGGTTTATACGCAGTATTTT.

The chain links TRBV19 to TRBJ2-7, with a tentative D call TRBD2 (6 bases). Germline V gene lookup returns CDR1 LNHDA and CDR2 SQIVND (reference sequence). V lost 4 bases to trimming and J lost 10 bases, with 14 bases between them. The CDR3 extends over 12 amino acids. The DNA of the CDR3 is TGTGCCAGTAGTACCTCGCGGGGTCTACAGTACTTC. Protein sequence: CASSTSRGLQYF.

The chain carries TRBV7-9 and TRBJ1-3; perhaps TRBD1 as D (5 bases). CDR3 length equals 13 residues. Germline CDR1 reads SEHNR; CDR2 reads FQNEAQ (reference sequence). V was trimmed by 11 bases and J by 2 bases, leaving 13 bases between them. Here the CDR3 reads CAVNRGPGNTIYF. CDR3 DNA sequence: TGTGCCGTCAACCGGGGACCTGGAAACACCATATATTTT.

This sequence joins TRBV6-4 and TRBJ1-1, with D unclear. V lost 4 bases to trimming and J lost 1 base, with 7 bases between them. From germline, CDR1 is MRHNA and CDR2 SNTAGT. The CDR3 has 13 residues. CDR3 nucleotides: TGTGCCAGCAGTGGGCAGGCGAACACTGAAGCTTTCTTT. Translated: CASSGQANTEAFF.

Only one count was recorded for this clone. The CDR3 bases are TGCGCCAGCAGCGAAGGGAGGGACAGACGCTACGAGCAGTACTTC. It translates to CASSEGRDRRYEQYF. The V call is TRBV4-1, the J call TRBJ2-7; tentatively, D is TRBD1 or TRBD2 (7 bases each). The V gene's germline CDR1 is MGHRA and CDR2 YSYEKL. Trimming stripped 5 bases from V and 3 bases from J, with 17 bases between. This CDR3 region has 15 residues.

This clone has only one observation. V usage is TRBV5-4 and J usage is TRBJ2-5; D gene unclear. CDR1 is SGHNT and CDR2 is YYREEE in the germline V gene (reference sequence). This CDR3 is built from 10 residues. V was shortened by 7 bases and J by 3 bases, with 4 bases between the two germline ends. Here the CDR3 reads CASGKETQYF. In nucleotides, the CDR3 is TGTGCCAGCGGTAAAGAGACCCAGTACTTC.

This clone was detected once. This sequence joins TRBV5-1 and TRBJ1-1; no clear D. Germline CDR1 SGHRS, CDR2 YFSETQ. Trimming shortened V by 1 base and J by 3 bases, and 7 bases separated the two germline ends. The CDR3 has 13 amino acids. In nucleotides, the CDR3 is TGCGCCAGCAGCTTGATGGGCGACACTGAAGCTTTCTTT. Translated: CASSLMGDTEAFF.

Written as DNA, the CDR3 is TGTGCCAGCAGCCCTGACAAACCCAGGGGCAATCAGCCCCAGCATTTT. This translates into CASSPDKPRGNQPQHF. The chain couples TRBV4-2 to TRBJ1-5, with D perhaps matching TRBD1 (5 bases). The CDR3 runs to 16 residues. V lost 4 bases, J lost 2 bases, and 15 bases lay in between. CDR1 and CDR2 from the germline V gene are LGHNA and YNFKEQ.

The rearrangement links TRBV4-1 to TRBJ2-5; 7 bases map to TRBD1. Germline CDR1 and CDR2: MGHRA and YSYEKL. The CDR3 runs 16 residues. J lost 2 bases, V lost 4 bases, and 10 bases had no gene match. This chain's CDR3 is CASSRTPGDSQETQYF. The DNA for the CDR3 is TGCGCCAGCAGCCGAACGCCTGGGGACAGTCAAGAGACCCAGTACTTC.

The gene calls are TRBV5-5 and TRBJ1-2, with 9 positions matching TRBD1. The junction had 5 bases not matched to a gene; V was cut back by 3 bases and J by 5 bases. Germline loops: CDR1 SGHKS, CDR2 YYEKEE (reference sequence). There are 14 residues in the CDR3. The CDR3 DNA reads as TGTGCCAGCAGCTGGGGACAGGGTAGTTATGGCTACACCTTC. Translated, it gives CASSWGQGSYGYTF.

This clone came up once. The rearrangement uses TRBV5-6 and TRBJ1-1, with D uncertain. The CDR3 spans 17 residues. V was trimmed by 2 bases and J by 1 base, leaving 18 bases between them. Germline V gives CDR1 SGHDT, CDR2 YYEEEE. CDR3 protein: CASSFPSTSNANTEAFF. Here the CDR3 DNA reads TGTGCCAGCAGCTTCCCATCGACCTCTAACGCGAACACTGAAGCTTTCTTT.

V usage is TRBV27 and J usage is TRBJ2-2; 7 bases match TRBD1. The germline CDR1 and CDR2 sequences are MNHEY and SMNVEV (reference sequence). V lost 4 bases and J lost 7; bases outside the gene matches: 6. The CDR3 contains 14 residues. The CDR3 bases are TGTGCCAGCAGTTCGACAGGGTTGGGCGGGGAGCTGTTTTTT. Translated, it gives CASSSTGLGGELFF.

Written as DNA, the CDR3 is TGCAGCGTTGATGGGGACAGGGGGTATAATCGCGGTGAGCAGTTCTTC. It encodes CSVDGDRGYNRGEQFF. The rearrangement joins TRBV29-1 to TRBJ2-1; the match to TRBD1 covers 11 bases. The CDR3 has 16 amino acids. J gave up 9 bases and V 3 bases, and 13 bases lay outside the gene matches. Germline V lookup: CDR1 SQVTM, CDR2 ANQGSEA.

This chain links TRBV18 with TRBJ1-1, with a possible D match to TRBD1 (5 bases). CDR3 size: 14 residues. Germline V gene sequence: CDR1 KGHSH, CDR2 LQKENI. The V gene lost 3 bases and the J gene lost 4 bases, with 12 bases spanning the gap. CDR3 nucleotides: TGTGCCAGCTCACCTGAGATTGGGGCCACTGAAGCTTTCTTT. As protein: CASSPEIGATEAFF.